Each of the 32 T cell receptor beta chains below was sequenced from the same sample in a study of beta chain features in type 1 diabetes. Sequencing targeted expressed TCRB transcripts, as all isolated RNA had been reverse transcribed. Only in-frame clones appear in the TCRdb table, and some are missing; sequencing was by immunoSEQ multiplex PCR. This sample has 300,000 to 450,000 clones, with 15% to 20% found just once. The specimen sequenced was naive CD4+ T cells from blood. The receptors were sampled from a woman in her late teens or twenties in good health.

CDR3 in DNA: TGTGCCAGTAGCATGTTCAACACCGGACAGGTCCGCACAGATACGCAGTATTTT. Encoded protein: CASSMFNTGQVRTDTQYF. V is TRBV19 and J is TRBJ2-3; 7 bases agree with TRBD1. J was trimmed by 1 base and V by 6 bases; bases with no gene match: 16. The CDR3 runs to 18 residues. In germline, CDR1 is LNHDA, CDR2 SQIVND (reference sequence).

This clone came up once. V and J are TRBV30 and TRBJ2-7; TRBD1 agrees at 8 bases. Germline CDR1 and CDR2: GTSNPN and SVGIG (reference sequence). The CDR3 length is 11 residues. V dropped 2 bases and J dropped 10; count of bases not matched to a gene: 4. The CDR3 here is CAWSQGAFQYF. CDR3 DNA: TGTGCCTGGAGTCAGGGGGCGTTTCAGTACTTC.

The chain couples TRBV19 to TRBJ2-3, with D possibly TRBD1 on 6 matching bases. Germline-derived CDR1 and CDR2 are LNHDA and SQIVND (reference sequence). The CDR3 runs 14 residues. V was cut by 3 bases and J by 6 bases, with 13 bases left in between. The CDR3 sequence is CASSIRTVGDTQYF. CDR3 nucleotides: TGTGCCAGTAGTATCCGGACAGTTGGGGATACGCAGTATTTT.

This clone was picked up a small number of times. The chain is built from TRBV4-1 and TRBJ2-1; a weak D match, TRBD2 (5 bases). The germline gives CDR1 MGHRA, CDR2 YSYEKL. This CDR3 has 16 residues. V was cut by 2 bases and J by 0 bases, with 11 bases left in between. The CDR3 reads CASSQYGISSYNEQFF. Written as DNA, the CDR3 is TGCGCCAGCAGCCAATACGGGATCAGCTCCTACAATGAGCAGTTCTTC.

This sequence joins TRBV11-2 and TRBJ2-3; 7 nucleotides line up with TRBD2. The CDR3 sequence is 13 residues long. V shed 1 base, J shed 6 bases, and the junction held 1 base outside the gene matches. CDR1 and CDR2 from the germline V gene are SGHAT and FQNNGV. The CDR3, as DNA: TGTGCCAGCAGCTTAGGGGAGGGGGATACGCAGTATTTT. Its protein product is CASSLGEGDTQYF.

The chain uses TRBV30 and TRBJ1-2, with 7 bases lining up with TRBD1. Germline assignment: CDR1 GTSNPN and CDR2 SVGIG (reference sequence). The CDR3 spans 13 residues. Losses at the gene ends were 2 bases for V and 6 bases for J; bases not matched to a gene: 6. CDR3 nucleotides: TGTGCCTGGAGTTCTACAGGGGCGGATGGCTACACCTTC. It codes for CAWSSTGADGYTF. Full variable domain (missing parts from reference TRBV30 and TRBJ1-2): SQTIHQWPATLVQPVGSPLSLECTVEGTSNPNLYWYRQAAGRGLQLLFYSVGIGQISSEVPQNLSASRPQDRQFILSSKKLLLSDSGFYLCAWSSTGADGYTFGSGTRLTVV.

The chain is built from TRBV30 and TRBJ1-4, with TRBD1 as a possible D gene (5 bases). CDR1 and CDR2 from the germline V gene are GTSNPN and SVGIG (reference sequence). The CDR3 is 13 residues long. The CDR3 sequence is CALSRQGSEKLFF. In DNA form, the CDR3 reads TGTGCTCTCTCGCGGCAGGGAAGTGAAAAACTGTTTTTT. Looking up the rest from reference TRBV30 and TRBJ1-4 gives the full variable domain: SQTIHQWPATLVQPVGSPLSLECTVEGTSNPNLYWYRQAAGRGLQLLFYSVGIGQISSEVPQNLSASRPQDRQFILSSKKLLLSDSGFYLCALSRQGSEKLFFGSGTQLSVL.

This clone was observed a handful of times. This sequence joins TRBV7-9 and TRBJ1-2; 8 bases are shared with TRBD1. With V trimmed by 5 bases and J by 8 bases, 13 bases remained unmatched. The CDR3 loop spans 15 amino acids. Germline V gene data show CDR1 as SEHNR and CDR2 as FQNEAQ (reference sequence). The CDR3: CASSEAQTGALGYTF. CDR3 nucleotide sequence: TGTGCCAGCAGCGAAGCCCAGACAGGGGCCTTAGGCTACACCTTC.

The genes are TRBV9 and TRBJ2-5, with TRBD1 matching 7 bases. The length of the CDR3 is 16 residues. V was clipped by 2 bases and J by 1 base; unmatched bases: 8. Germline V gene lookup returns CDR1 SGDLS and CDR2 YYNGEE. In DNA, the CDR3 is TGTGCCAGCAGCGTGCGGACAGGTCAGAGCCAAGAGACCCAGTACTTC. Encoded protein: CASSVRTGQSQETQYF.

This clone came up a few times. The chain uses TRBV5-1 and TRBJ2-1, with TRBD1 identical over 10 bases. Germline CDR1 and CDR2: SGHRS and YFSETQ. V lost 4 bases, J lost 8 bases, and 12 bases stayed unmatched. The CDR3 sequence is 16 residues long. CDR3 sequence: CASSRGDRGRVYEQFF. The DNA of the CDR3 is TGCGCCAGCAGCCGAGGAGACAGGGGGCGCGTCTATGAGCAGTTCTTC.

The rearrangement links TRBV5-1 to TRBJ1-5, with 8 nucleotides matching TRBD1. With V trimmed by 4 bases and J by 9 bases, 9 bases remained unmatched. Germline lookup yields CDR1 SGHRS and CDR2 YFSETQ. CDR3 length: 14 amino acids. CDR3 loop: CASSPGQGPGPQHF. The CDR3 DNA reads TGCGCCAGCAGCCCCGGACAGGGCCCCGGGCCCCAGCATTTT.

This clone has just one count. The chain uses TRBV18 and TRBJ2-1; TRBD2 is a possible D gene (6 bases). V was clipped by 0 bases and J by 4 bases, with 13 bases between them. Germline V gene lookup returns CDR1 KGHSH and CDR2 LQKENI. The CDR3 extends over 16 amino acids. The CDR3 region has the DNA TGTGCCAGCTCACCACCGACGGGGGTTGGTTACAATGAGCAGTTCTTC. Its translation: CASSPPTGVGYNEQFF. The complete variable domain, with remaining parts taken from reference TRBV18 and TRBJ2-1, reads NAGVMQNPRHLVRRRGQEARLRCSPMKGHSHVYWYRQLPEEGLKFMVYLQKENIIDESGMPKERFSAEFPKEGPSILRIQQVVRGDSAAYFCASSPPTGVGYNEQFFGPGTRLTVL.

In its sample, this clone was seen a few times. CDR3 region: CAWSDNDRGINTEAFF. In nucleotides, the CDR3 is TGTGCCTGGAGCGACAACGACAGGGGAATAAACACTGAAGCTTTCTTT. V usage is TRBV30 and J usage is TRBJ1-1; 8 bases fit TRBD1. The CDR3 totals 16 residues. Trimming at V came to 3 bases and at J to 2 bases, leaving 11 bases not matched to a gene. Germline CDR1 and CDR2: GTSNPN and SVGIG (reference sequence).

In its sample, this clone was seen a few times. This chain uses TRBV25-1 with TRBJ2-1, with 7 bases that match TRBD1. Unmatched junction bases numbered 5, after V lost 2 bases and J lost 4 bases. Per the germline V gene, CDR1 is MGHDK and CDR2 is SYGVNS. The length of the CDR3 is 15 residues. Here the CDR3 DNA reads TGTGCCAGCAGTGAACCGGGACAGCTATACAATGAGCAGTTCTTC. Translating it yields CASSEPGQLYNEQFF.

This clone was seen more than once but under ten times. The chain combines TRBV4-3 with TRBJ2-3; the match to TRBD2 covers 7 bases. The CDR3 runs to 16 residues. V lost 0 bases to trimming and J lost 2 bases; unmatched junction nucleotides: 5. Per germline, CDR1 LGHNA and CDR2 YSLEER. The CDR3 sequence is CASSQDYGGITDTQYF. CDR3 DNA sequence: TGCGCCAGCAGCCAAGATTACGGGGGGATCACAGATACGCAGTATTTT.

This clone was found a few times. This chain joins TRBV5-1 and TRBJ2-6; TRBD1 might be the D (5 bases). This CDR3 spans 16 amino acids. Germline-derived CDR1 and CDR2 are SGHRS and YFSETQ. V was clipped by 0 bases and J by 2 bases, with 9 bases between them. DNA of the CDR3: TGCGCCAGCAGCTTGGCGCCAGGGACTGGGGCCAACGTCCTGACTTTC. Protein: CASSLAPGTGANVLTF.

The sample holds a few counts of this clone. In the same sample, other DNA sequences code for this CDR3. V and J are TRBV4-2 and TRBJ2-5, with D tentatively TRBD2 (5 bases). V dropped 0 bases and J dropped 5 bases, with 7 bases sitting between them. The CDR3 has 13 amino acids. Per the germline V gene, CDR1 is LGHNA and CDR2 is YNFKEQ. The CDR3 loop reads CASSQDRRETQYF. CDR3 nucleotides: TGTGCCAGCAGCCAAGACAGGAGGGAGACCCAGTACTTC.

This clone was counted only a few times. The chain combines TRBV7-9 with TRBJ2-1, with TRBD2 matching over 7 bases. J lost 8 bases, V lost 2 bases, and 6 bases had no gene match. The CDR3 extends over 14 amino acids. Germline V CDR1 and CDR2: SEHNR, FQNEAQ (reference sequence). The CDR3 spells CASSLSGTIDEQFF. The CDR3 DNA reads TGTGCCAGCAGCTTATCCGGGACTATAGATGAGCAGTTCTTC.

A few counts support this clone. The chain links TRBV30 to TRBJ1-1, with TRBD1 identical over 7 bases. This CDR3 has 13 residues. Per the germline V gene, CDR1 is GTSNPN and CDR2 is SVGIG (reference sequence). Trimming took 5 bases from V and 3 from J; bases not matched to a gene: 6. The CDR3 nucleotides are TGTGCCTGGGCCAGGGGGGCGGACACTGAAGCTTTCTTT. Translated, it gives CAWARGADTEAFF. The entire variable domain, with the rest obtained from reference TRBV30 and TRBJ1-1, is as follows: SQTIHQWPATLVQPVGSPLSLECTVEGTSNPNLYWYRQAAGRGLQLLFYSVGIGQISSEVPQNLSASRPQDRQFILSSKKLLLSDSGFYLCAWARGADTEAFFGQGTRLTVV.

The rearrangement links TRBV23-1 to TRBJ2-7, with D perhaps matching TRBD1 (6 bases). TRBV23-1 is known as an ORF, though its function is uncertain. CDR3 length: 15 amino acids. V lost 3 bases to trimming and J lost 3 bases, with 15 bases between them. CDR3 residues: CASSHPRTEHYEQYF. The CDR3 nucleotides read TGCGCCAGCAGTCACCCTCGGACAGAGCACTACGAGCAGTACTTC.

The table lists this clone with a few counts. CDR3 region: CASSRVGGPVNIQYF. The CDR3 DNA sequence: TGCGCCAGCAGCCGGGTGGGGGGGCCCGTAAACATTCAGTACTTC. The chain links TRBV4-1 to TRBJ2-4; TRBD2 is a possible D gene (7 bases). There are 15 residues in the CDR3. CDR1 and CDR2 (germline): MGHRA, YSYEKL. V shed 4 bases and J shed 6 bases, with 16 bases lying between them.

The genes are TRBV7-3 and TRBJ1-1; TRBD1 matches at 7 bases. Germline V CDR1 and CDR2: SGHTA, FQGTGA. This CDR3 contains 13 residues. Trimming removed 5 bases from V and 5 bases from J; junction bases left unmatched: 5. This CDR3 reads CASSTQQGTEAFF. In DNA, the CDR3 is TGTGCCAGCAGCACCCAACAGGGGACTGAAGCTTTCTTT. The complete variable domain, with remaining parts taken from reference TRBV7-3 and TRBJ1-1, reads GAGVSQTPSNKVTEKGKYVELRCDPISGHTALYWYRQSLGQGPEFLIYFQGTGAADDSGLPNDRFFAVRPEGSVSTLKIQRTERGDSAVYLCASSTQQGTEAFFGQGTRLTVV.

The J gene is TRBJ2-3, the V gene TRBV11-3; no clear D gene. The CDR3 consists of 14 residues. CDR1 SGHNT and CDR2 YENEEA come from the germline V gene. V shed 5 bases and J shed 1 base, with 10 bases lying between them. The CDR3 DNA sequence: TGTGCCAGCAGCCCCCCCCTCGGCACAGATACGCAGTATTTT. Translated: CASSPPLGTDTQYF.

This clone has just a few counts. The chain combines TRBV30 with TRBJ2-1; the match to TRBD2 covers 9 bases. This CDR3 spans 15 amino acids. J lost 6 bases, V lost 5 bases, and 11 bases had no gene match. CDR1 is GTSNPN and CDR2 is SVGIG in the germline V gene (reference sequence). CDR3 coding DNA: TGTGCCTGGGGGGGAACCGGGACTAGCTTCAATGAGCAGTTCTTC. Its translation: CAWGGTGTSFNEQFF.

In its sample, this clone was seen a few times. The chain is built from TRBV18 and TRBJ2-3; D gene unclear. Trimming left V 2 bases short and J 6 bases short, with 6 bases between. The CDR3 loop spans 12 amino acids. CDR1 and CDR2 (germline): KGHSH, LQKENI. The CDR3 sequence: CASSPNRDTQYF. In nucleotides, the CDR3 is TGTGCCAGCTCACCAAATCGGGATACGCAGTATTTT.

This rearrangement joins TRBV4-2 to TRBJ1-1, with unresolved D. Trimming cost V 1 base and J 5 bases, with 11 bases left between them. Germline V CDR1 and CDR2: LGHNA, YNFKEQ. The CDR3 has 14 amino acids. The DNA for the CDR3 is TGTGCCAGCAGCCAAGCGTCAGGATATACTGAAGCTTTCTTT. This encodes CASSQASGYTEAFF.

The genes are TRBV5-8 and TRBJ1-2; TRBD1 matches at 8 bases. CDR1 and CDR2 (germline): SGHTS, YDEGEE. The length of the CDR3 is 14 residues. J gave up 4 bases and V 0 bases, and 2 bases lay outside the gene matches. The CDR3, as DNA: TGTGCCAGCAGCTTGGGAACAGGGGGCTATGGCTACACCTTC. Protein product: CASSLGTGGYGYTF.

For the CDR3, the DNA is TGTGCCAGCAGCGGAATGGGAGGCACTAGCACAGATACGCAGTATTTT. It encodes CASSGMGGTSTDTQYF. The chain couples TRBV9 to TRBJ2-3, with D possibly matching TRBD2 (6 bases). Trimming took off 3 bases at V and 0 bases at J, with 14 bases between the two ends. CDR3 length equals 16 residues. The germline gives CDR1 SGDLS, CDR2 YYNGEE. Combining the CDR3 with reference TRBV9 and TRBJ2-3 gives the whole variable domain DSGVTQTPKHLITATGQRVTLRCSPRSGDLSVYWYQQSLDQGLQFLIQYYNGEERAKGNILERFSAQQFPDLHSELNLSSLELGDSALYFCASSGMGGTSTDTQYFGPGTRLTVL.

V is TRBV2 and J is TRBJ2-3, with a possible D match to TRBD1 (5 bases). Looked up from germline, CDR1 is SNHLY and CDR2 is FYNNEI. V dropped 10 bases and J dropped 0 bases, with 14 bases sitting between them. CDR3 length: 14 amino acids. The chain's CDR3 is CATGRQISTDTQYF. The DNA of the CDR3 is TGTGCCACCGGAAGACAGATTAGCACAGATACGCAGTATTTT.

CDR3 protein: CASSQSGQSYGYTF. The DNA of the CDR3 is TGTGCCAGCAGCCAGTCGGGACAGAGCTATGGCTACACCTTC. The chain combines TRBV7-2 with TRBJ1-2; 7 bases match TRBD1. The V and J ends lost 5 bases and 4 bases, in that order; junction bases with no gene match: 7. Looked up from germline, CDR1 is SGHTA and CDR2 is FQGNSA. The length of the CDR3 is 14 residues.

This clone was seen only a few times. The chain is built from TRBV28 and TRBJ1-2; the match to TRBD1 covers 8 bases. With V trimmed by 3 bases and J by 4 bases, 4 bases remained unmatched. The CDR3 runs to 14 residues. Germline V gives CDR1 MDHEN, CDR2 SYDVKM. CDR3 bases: TGTGCCAGCAGTTTCCGAGGACAGGGCTATGGCTACACCTTC. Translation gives CASSFRGQGYGYTF.

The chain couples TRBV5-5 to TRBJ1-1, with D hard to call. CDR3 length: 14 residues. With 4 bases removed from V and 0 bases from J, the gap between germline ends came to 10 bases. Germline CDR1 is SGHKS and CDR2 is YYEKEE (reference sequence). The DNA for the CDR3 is TGTGCCAGCAGCAGTACAGATATGAACACTGAAGCTTTCTTT. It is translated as CASSSTDMNTEAFF.